The next 31 T cell receptor beta chains were all read from a single sample in a study of T-cell memory formation after mild COVID-19. Each CDR3 protein is one row after TCRdb ran MiXCR on the 5' RACE reads. The sample gives more than 400,000 distinct CDR3 sequences, 15% to 20% of which show up once; 9% to 15% is in the top ten. The sample consisted of PBMCs or a T cell subset sorted from them (not recorded which). Receptor source: an adult woman who had mild COVID-19 (a few samples of this study predate the infection). Cell type and time point are not known.

This clonotype was observed a handful of times. This sequence joins TRBV5-1 and TRBJ2-3, with 12 bases matching TRBD2. The V gene end was trimmed by 2 bases and the J gene end by 6 bases; junction bases not matched to a gene: 10. Per germline, CDR1 SGHRS and CDR2 YFSETQ. The CDR3 is 17 residues long. The CDR3 loop reads CASSFLTSGSVGDTQYF. For the CDR3, the DNA is TGCGCCAGCAGCTTCTTGACTAGCGGGAGTGTTGGGGATACGCAGTATTTT.

The rearrangement uses TRBV20-1 and TRBJ2-1; 8 bases map to TRBD1. This CDR3 spans 13 amino acids. Germline assignment: CDR1 DFQATT and CDR2 SNEGSKA (reference sequence). Trimming cost V 1 base and J 9 bases; bases outside gene matches: 5. CDR3 sequence: CSARGYRGIEQFF. The DNA of the CDR3 is TGCAGTGCTAGAGGATACAGGGGGATTGAGCAGTTCTTC.

In this sample, this clonotype turned up many times. V gene TRBV4-1 combines with J gene TRBJ1-5; D gene ambiguous. This CDR3 has 16 residues. Germline CDR1 reads MGHRA; CDR2 reads YSYEKL. Trimming pared 0 bases from V and 2 bases from J, leaving 11 bases between. The CDR3 DNA reads as TGCGCCAGCAGCCAAGATGGTTTCGTTGGCAATCAGCCCCAGCATTTT. As protein: CASSQDGFVGNQPQHF.

CDR3 nucleotides: TGCAGTGCTAGAGATCGACTAGCCAAGTACTATGAGCAGTTCTTC. Translated: CSARDRLAKYYEQFF. This rearrangement joins TRBV20-1 to TRBJ2-1, with 7 bases matching TRBD2. Losses at the gene ends were 0 bases for V and 8 bases for J; bases not matched to a gene: 10. The germline V gene has CDR1 DFQATT and CDR2 SNEGSKA (reference sequence). The CDR3 has 15 amino acids.

The chain carries TRBV24-1 and TRBJ2-3, with no clear D. V lost 3 bases and J lost 6, with 9 bases in between. The CDR3 sequence is 13 residues long. The V gene's germline CDR1 is KGHDR and CDR2 SFDVKD. The CDR3 nucleotides read TGTGCCACCAGTGATAGGCGTTTCGATACGCAGTATTTT. It is translated as CATSDRRFDTQYF.

In this sample, this clonotype turned up once. The chain couples TRBV20-1 to TRBJ1-5; D unresolved. Trimming took 1 base from V and 3 from J, leaving 10 bases between them. CDR1 is DFQATT and CDR2 is SNEGSKA in the germline V gene (reference sequence). The CDR3 contains 14 residues. CDR3 nucleotides: TGCAGTGCTAGAGGGGCAGGCTTCAATCAGCCCCAGCATTTT. Protein product: CSARGAGFNQPQHF.

This clonotype occurred a few times. The chain links TRBV28 to TRBJ2-7; D is undetermined. This CDR3 comprises 12 residues. V lost 5 bases and J lost 2, with 7 bases in between. Germline V CDR1 and CDR2: MDHEN, SYDVKM. DNA for the CDR3: TGTGCCAGCAGTCCCCCGGCCTACGAGCAGTACTTC. Protein sequence: CASSPPAYEQYF.

The J gene is TRBJ2-1, the V gene TRBV6-5; 9 positions agree with TRBD2. CDR1 MNHEY and CDR2 SVGAGI come from the germline V gene. V lost 5 bases, J lost 2 bases, and 22 bases stayed unmatched. There are 21 residues in the CDR3. In DNA, the CDR3 is TGTGCCAGCAGTCACCCCCCGGGGGGTAGCGGGGGCCCCGGGCCCTACAATGAGCAGTTCTTC. Translated, it gives CASSHPPGGSGGPGPYNEQFF.

The J gene is TRBJ2-7, the V gene TRBV3-1, with 8 bases aligning to TRBD2. Trimming at V came to 0 bases and at J to 4 bases, leaving 8 bases not matched to a gene. Per germline, CDR1 LGHDT and CDR2 YNNKEL (reference sequence). The length of the CDR3 is 16 residues. CDR3: CASSQDRAGVIYEQYF. As DNA, the CDR3 is TGTGCCAGCAGCCAAGATAGAGCGGGAGTAATTTACGAGCAGTACTTC.

The CDR3 coding sequence is TGTGCCAGCAGGGCGCAGGGGCGGGACATTCAGTACTTC. Amino acid sequence: CASRAQGRDIQYF. The chain recombines TRBV6-1 with TRBJ2-4, with TRBD1 as a possible D gene (6 bases). The CDR3 has 13 amino acids. Per germline, CDR1 MNHNS and CDR2 SASEGT. V dropped 6 bases and J dropped 8 bases, with 14 bases sitting between them.

The gene calls are TRBV19 and TRBJ2-2; D is undetermined. Germline lookup yields CDR1 LNHDA and CDR2 SQIVND (reference sequence). The length of the CDR3 is 11 residues. The ends were cut back, 9 bases at V and 7 bases at J, with 9 bases in the middle. CDR3 nucleotides: TGTGCCAGCACATTACACGGGGAGCTGTTTTTT. Its protein product is CASTLHGELFF.

The chain couples TRBV7-9 to TRBJ1-3; weak D call: TRBD1 (5 bases). CDR3 length: 16 amino acids. CDR1 is SEHNR, CDR2 FQNEAQ, per germline (reference sequence). Trimming pared 5 bases from V and 1 base from J, leaving 15 bases between. The CDR3 spells CASSPEGTGSGNTIYF. CDR3 sequence (DNA): TGTGCCAGCAGCCCAGAAGGGACGGGTTCTGGAAACACCATATATTTT.

A few counts support this clonotype. The CDR3 DNA reads TGTGCCAGCAGCCGCAGTGAACTAGCGGGACGCAATGAGCAGTTCTTC. It yields the protein CASSRSELAGRNEQFF. The chain couples TRBV7-3 to TRBJ2-1; 10 nucleotides line up with TRBD2. The CDR3 runs 16 residues. Germline CDR1 and CDR2: SGHTA and FQGTGA. V was clipped by 5 bases and J by 6 bases; unmatched bases: 10. Supplemented by reference TRBV7-3 and TRBJ2-1, the full variable domain reads GAGVSQTPSNKVTEKGKYVELRCDPISGHTALYWYRQSLGQGPEFLIYFQGTGAADDSGLPNDRFFAVRPEGSVSTLKIQRTERGDSAVYLCASSRSELAGRNEQFFGPGTRLTVL.

This clonotype was seen repeatedly, ten times or more. The chain couples TRBV29-1 to TRBJ1-1; perhaps TRBD1 as D (6 bases). Trimming took off 6 bases at V and 5 bases at J, with 25 bases between the two ends. From germline, CDR1 is SQVTM and CDR2 ANQGSEA. CDR3 length equals 16 residues. The CDR3 region is CSVGFGGPREGTEAFF. DNA for the CDR3: TGCAGCGTGGGGTTCGGGGGGCCCAGAGAGGGGACTGAAGCTTTCTTT.

This clonotype came up many times. In DNA, the CDR3 is TGTGCCAGCAGCCAAACCTCTAGCACAGATACGCAGTATTTT. It encodes CASSQTSSTDTQYF. J is TRBJ2-3 and V is TRBV3-1; no reliable D call. The CDR3 is made up of 14 amino acids. V shed 2 bases and J shed 0 bases, with 6 bases lying between them. The germline CDR1 and CDR2 sequences are LGHDT and YNNKEL (reference sequence).

V is TRBV7-2 and J is TRBJ2-1; 10 bases match TRBD2. This CDR3 comprises 17 residues. The junction had 11 bases not matched to a gene; V was cut back by 4 bases and J by 5 bases. Germline-derived CDR1 and CDR2 are SGHTA and FQGNSA. Written as DNA, the CDR3 is TGTGCCAGCAGCTGGGGCTTACTAGCGGGGATTAACAATGAGCAGTTCTTC. This codes for CASSWGLLAGINNEQFF.

This rearrangement joins TRBV27 to TRBJ1-2; possible D gene TRBD1, 6 bases. V dropped 2 bases and J dropped 6 bases, with 10 bases sitting between them. This CDR3 is built from 13 residues. Germline-derived CDR1 and CDR2 are MNHEY and SMNVEV (reference sequence). The CDR3 nucleotides read TGTGCCAGCAGTTTACAGGGGAGGCATGGCTACACCTTC. It is translated as CASSLQGRHGYTF.

This clonotype was picked up a small number of times. This sequence joins TRBV6-1 and TRBJ1-3; no reliable D call. CDR3 length equals 15 residues. Trimming left V 6 bases short and J 0 bases short, with 12 bases between. Germline V gene lookup returns CDR1 MNHNS and CDR2 SASEGT. The CDR3 spells CASSASPSSGNTIYF. CDR3 nucleotides: TGTGCCAGCAGCGCCAGTCCGAGCTCTGGAAACACCATATATTTT.

This clonotype occurred many times. The chain is built from TRBV12-3 or TRBV12-4 and TRBJ2-6; TRBD1 agrees at 10 bases. The CDR3 is 19 amino acids. Trimming cost V 2 bases and J 0 bases; bases outside gene matches: 7. The DNA for the CDR3 is TGTGCCAGCAGTTTATGGGGGGACAGGGGCTCCTCTGGGGCCAACGTCCTGACTTTC. Translation gives CASSLWGDRGSSGANVLTF.

The chain has TRBV29-1 and TRBJ2-7, with 8 nucleotides matching TRBD1. CDR3 length: 18 residues. Unmatched junction bases numbered 23, after V lost 8 bases and J lost 2 bases. Germline V gene data show CDR1 as SQVTM and CDR2 as ANQGSEA. CDR3 coding DNA: TGCAGCCTACGGACGGAGACAGGGGTTTTGGGTCCCCCCTACGAGCAGTACTTC. Amino acids: CSLRTETGVLGPPYEQYF.

The chain joins TRBV7-2 to TRBJ1-4; D might be TRBD1 (5 bases). The germline gives CDR1 SGHTA, CDR2 FQGNSA. V dropped 5 bases and J dropped 7 bases, with 17 bases sitting between them. This CDR3 has 15 amino acids. This chain's CDR3 is CASSPRTSRVEKLFF. DNA for the CDR3: TGTGCCAGCAGCCCACGGACCTCCAGGGTTGAAAAACTGTTTTTT.

The rearrangement links TRBV19 to TRBJ2-5; 7 nucleotides align to TRBD1. The CDR3 totals 15 residues. The J segment lost 7 bases and the V segment lost 5 bases, leaving 13 bases of the junction unmatched. Germline CDR1 is LNHDA and CDR2 is SQIVND (reference sequence). The CDR3 here is CASSFRQGDRVTQYF. Written as DNA, the CDR3 is TGTGCCAGTAGTTTTCGACAGGGCGATCGGGTGACCCAGTACTTC.

This sequence joins TRBV12-3 or TRBV12-4 and TRBJ2-2; D is unclear. The CDR3 sequence is 16 residues long. V lost 6 bases and J lost 2, with 16 bases in between. In DNA, the CDR3 is TGTGCCAGCAGCCCTCTTTTTCTGGGCAACACCGGGGAGCTGTTTTTT. The encoded protein is CASSPLFLGNTGELFF.

This clonotype appeared many times. The chain's CDR3 is CSGRIGGGGETQYF. The CDR3 DNA sequence: TGCAGCGGTAGGATAGGAGGGGGCGGAGAGACCCAGTACTTC. The chain links TRBV29-1 to TRBJ2-5; weak D call: TRBD1 (7 bases). V lost 7 bases and J 4 bases, leaving 19 bases between the germline ends. This CDR3 has 14 amino acids. In germline, CDR1 is SQVTM, CDR2 ANQGSEA.

The chain is built from TRBV7-3 and TRBJ2-3, with unresolved D. CDR1 SGHTA and CDR2 FQGTGA come from the germline V gene. V was clipped by 3 bases and J by 6 bases, with 16 bases between them. The CDR3 has 15 residues. CDR3 nucleotide sequence: TGTGCCAGCAGCTTTCTTCCGCCCGGTTTGGATACGCAGTATTTT. This encodes CASSFLPPGLDTQYF.

This chain uses TRBV4-3 with TRBJ2-1; TRBD2 agrees at 8 bases. Germline trimming cut 4 bases from V and 6 bases from J; bases unmatched to any gene: 5. Per germline, CDR1 LGHNA and CDR2 YSLEER. This CDR3 has 14 amino acids. CDR3 bases: TGCGCCAGCAGCCCGGGACTAGGCGGCAATGAGCAGTTCTTC. Translated, it gives CASSPGLGGNEQFF.

The chain employs TRBV5-1 and TRBJ2-3; D is uncertain. The CDR3 has 15 residues. V was pared by 2 bases and J by 4 bases, with 14 bases between. Per germline, CDR1 SGHRS and CDR2 YFSETQ. Written as DNA, the CDR3 is TGCGCCAGCAGCTTCGACCTCGTTGGGGCAGATACGCAGTATTTT. Translation: CASSFDLVGADTQYF.

The gene calls are TRBV19 and TRBJ2-7; 9 bases agree with TRBD1. V was pared by 10 bases and J by 7 bases, with 11 bases of the junction left unmatched. Germline loops: CDR1 LNHDA, CDR2 SQIVND (reference sequence). The CDR3 sequence is 13 residues long. The CDR3 loop is CATQDRGSWEQYF. For the CDR3, the DNA is TGTGCCACCCAGGACAGGGGTTCGTGGGAGCAGTACTTC.

The chain uses TRBV3-1 and TRBJ2-7; no firm D call. V was cut by 4 bases and J by 2 bases, with 9 bases left in between. CDR1 is LGHDT, CDR2 YNNKEL, per germline (reference sequence). The CDR3 is 13 amino acids. CDR3 region: CASSRLPTYEQYF. Written as DNA, the CDR3 is TGTGCCAGCAGCCGGCTACCAACCTACGAGCAGTACTTC.

This sequence joins TRBV11-2 and TRBJ2-7; either TRBD1 or TRBD2 may fit D (5 bases each). CDR3 length: 14 residues. The germline V gene encodes CDR1 SGHAT and CDR2 FQNNGV. Trimming removed 4 bases from V and 1 base from J, with 11 bases in between. The CDR3 nucleotides are TGTGCCAGCAGCTCGCCGGGGCAATCCTACGAGCAGTACTTC. Its protein is CASSSPGQSYEQYF.

This clonotype was counted only a few times. The gene calls are TRBV12-3 or TRBV12-4 and TRBJ2-1; 7 bases agree with TRBD1. V was clipped by 3 bases and J by 5 bases; unmatched bases: 4. There are 14 residues in the CDR3. CDR3 DNA: TGTGCCAGCAGTTTCGGGACAGCTAACAATGAGCAGTTCTTC. Protein sequence: CASSFGTANNEQFF.